Sequencing of this T cell receptor (beta chain) was carried out in a study of blood T cell repertoires in COVID-19. In the study overall: Samples of COVID-19 (acute and convalescent) were obtained from the United States, Italy and Spain. Nucleic acid was either cDNA or gDNA, and it came from T cells, B-cell-depleted T cells, or PBMCs.

A few counts support this clone. From germline, CDR1 is KGHSH and CDR2 LQKENI. This CDR3 comprises 14 residues. V gave up 2 bases and J gave up 0 bases, with 5 bases separating them. Per the original methods: Reference gene primer amplification yielded estimated nucleated cell counts. Generated by immunoSEQ multiplex PCR, the TCRdb table keeps only in-frame clones and is missing some. D and trimming were read from the DNA, whereas the V and J calls and clone size are those reported in that table. This table has roughly 360,000 clones, less than 90% appearing once. Donors of Cohort 3 who recovered were those that had two negative PCRs, clearance, or symptom resolution.

Sequenced input: PBMCs or T cells enriched from blood (not recorded which). The chain combines TRBV18 with TRBJ1-5; D gene uncertain. This clonotype originated in a woman in her forties or fifties who had recovered from COVID-19. Here the CDR3 reads CASSPEYSNQPQHF. In DNA form, the CDR3 reads TGTGCCAGCTCACCAGAGTATAGCAATCAGCCCCAGCATTTT.